This section outlines one TCR beta chain sequence together with its context. This clonotype has a count of ten or more. Its antigen is still unknown. No base quality information exists; no much larger clone differs at one position. This sample is drawn from a study of human T cells and chemical hapten exposure listed by TCRdb under 2021. Broadly, across the study: For sensitization, 2% DPC in acetone was applied to a roughly 2 cm by roughly 2 cm area of upper inner arm skin. Throughout the roughly 26-week study period, patients were also given weekly therapeutic DPC doses on the scalp. Patch tests used Finn chambers with 0.01% DPC on the upper back, scored after 6 days by International Contact Dermatitis Research Group standards. This study followed changes in the peripheral blood TCR repertoire in vivo during primary and secondary sensitization of alopecia patients to the hapten diphenylcyclopropenone (DPC). Most of the patients in the cohort were female, and the cohort covered alopecia areata with under or over 50% scalp involvement, alopecia totalis and alopecia universalis. Blood was sampled from patients pre-sensitization (week 0) and at 2, 6 and about 24 weeks after DPC sensitization. Blood for TCR sequencing was provided by twenty-nine alopecia patients at one to four time points (pre-sensitization, 2, 6 and 24 weeks). Libraries were pooled for sequencing, and per-sample TCR yields varied mainly because of small differences in library volumes within the pool.

Overall study results and their limits: The number of TCRs above 1 in 1000 frequency did not change with DPC sensitization; there was no evidence of global repertoire structure alterations. Because all patients had alopecia, a presumed autoimmune disease, the immune response of the patients might differ from that of healthy individuals. After repeated subsampling, changes were observed in the strength of the expansion versus patch-test correlation and in the threshold at which the correlation became significant. Significantly more large CDR3 similarity clusters were formed by expanded TCRs than by pre-sensitization or healthy control sets, consistent with antigen-driven responses. Patch test score correlated positively with the number of PT1 expanded TCRs, reaching significance at thresholds 8, 16 and 32 but not at 4.

Library generation was performed with RACE. Instrument used: NextSeq 500. Library preparation attached unique molecular identifiers to individual cDNA molecules for quantitative, reproducible TCR counting. Both TCR alpha and TCR beta chains were sequenced from each blood RNA sample. Regarding the original processing steps: A median of roughly 98,000 TCRs per sample was observed, with a range of about 23,224 to 750,000. The Decombinator software suite was used to annotate the V, J and CDR3 of the TCR reads. To make PS versus PT1 abundance plots, every sample was subsampled to the same number of TCRs (28,000). TCRs were defined as expanded if absent before sensitization and observed at least eight times at the 2-week time point. TCRdb reworked the public reads: Q25 trimming with fastp, MiXCR clone assembly, productive beta chains retained. Rows with a matching CDR3 protein are joined into one entry that keeps the most common DNA and genes. These V and J calls rely on TCRdb rather than the paper's analysis. This sample has fewer than 95,000 distinct CDR3 sequences in its table, and approximately 10% of those were observed once. More than 2% of the sample is held by the ten biggest clonotypes.

From a lookup of the germline V gene, CDR1 and CDR2 are SGHVS and FQNEAQ. Trimming removed 5 bases from V and 3 bases from J, leaving 21 bases between the germline ends. Counted from cysteine to phenylalanine, this CDR3 has 17 amino acids. The only DNA kept is the CDR3, 51 bases in frame from the first base. The time point label on this specimen signifies: patch test 2, 6 weeks after DPC sensitization. Explained via the paper, the treatment or condition label denotes: therapeutic diphenylcyclopropenone sensitization with weekly scalp DPC. At each patch-test visit, blood was drawn before the patch test was applied. Patients were eligible if aged 18 to 70, diagnosed with alopecia and judged suitable for DPC therapy, and pregnant patients were excluded. Total RNA was extracted from unfractionated whole blood collected in Tempus Blood RNA tubes.

The chain employs TRBV7-8 and TRBJ2-3, and the D gene may be TRBD2, 6 bases matching. This TCR was recovered from a man aged 40-55 years with alopecia areata. Some clones in this sample may be carry-over from other donors' samples. The sequencing used whole blood, collected in connection with sensitization to the hapten diphenylcyclopropenone (DPC). The DNA reads TGTGCCAGCAGCCCAGGGACTTCTCTATGGGGGACAGATACGCAGTATTTT. Its translation is CASSPGTSLWGTDTQYF.